The clone carrying this TCR beta chain has just one count. This CDR3 contains 14 residues. The J segment lost 4 bases and the V segment lost 7 bases, leaving 9 bases of the junction unmatched. Per germline, CDR1 SGHKS and CDR2 YYEKEE (reference sequence). The treatment: around 19 received Ad26.COV2.S at low or high dose, single or two shots; several received placebo; per-sample allocation not given. The investigators took samples on day 63 after the first vaccine or placebo injection. Sequencing used immunoSEQ multiplex PCR; TCRdb keeps in-frame clones, though not all of them. Seen here are some 460,000 clones, about 89% observed once, and the top ten hold under 2%. This sample was taken from a study of Ad26.COV2.S vaccination and SARS-CoV-2 variants.

This clonotype was sampled from a person between 18 and 59 years old who received the Ad26.COV2.S COVID-19 vaccine or a placebo. The chain recombines TRBV5-5 with TRBJ2-7; 9 nucleotides agree with TRBD1. The sequencing used peripheral blood, collected in a trial of Ad26.COV2.S vaccine versus placebo. CDR3 nucleotides: TGTGCCAGCGGAAAACCGGGACAGGGTTACGAGCAGTACTTC. Translated: CASGKPGQGYEQYF.